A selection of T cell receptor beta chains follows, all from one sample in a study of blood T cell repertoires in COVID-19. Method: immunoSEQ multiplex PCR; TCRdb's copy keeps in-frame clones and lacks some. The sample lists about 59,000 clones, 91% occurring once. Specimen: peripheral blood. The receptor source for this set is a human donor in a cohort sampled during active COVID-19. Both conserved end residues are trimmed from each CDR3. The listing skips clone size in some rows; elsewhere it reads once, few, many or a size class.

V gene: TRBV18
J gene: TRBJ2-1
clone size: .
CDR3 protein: ASSRDRGYNEQF

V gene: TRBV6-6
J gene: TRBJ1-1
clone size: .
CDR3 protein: ASRTRGGGNTEAF

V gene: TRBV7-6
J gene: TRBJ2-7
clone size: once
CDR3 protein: ASSLEPATSGTGEQY

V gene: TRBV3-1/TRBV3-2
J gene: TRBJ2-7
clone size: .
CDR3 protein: ASSRRGTGGEQY

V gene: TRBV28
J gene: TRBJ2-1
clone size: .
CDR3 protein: ASRGAGPPYNEQF

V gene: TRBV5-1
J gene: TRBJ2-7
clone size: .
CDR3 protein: ASSRQGAPYEQY

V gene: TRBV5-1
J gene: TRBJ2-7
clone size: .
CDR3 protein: ASSLRRAGGTSYEQY

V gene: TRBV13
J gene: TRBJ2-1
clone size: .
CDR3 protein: ASSLLAVGGNEQF

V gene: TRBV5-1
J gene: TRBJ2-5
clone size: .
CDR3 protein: ASNRREGRETQY

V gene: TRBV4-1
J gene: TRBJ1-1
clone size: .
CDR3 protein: ASSQWTANTEAF

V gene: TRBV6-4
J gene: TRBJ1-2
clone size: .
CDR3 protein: ASSREGVGGYT

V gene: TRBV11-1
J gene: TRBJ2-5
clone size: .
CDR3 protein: ASSWGGRETQY

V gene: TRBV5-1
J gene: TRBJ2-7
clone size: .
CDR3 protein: ASSPDRAAYEQY

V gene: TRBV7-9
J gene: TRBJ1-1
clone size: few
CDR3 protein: ASSPPGGIAETTEAF

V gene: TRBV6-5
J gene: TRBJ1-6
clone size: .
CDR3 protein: ASSYSGTGRNSPLH

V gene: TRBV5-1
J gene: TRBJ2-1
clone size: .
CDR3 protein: ASSLPPFAGASMNEQF

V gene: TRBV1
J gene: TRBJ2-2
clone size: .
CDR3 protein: TSSQRKKTGSTGELF

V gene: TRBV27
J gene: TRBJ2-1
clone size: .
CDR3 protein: ASSLRLAGESEQF

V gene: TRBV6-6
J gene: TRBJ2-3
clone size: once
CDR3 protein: ASSLYFTSGGTDSTDTQY

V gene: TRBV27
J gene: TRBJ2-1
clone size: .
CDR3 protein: ASSFGYNEQF

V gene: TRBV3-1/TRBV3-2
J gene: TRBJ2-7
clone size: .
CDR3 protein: ASSHFGEQY

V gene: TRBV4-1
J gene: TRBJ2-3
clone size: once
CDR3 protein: ASSQPIDRGHPQY

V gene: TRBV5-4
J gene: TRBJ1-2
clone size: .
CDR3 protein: ASSRDRNYGYGYT

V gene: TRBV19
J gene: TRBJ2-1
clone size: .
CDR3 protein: ASTERSYNEQF

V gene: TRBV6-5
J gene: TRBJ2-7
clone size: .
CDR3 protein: ASTLLQGTHEQY

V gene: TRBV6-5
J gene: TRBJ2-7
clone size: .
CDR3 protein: ASSLVSYEQY